This T cell receptor beta chain was identified in a study of OX40 agonist ivuxolimab in advanced cancers. Here immunoSEQ multiplex PCR was the method, and the copy in TCRdb shows in-frame clones only, minus some. The sample holds approximately 63,000 clones, approximately 92% seen once. Germline values: CDR1 MDHEN, CDR2 SYDVKM. CDR3 length equals 18 residues. Trimming took 7 bases from V and 0 from J; bases not matched to a gene: 13. Whole-study findings and limits: Circulating CD4+ and CD8+ T cells showed clonal expansion by week 6 at 0.1 to 3.0 mg/kg.

Of note for this clone: Its antigen is still unknown.

The sequencing used CD4+ or CD8+ T cells sorted from blood, collected in a trial of the OX40 agonist ivuxolimab. The TCR originated in an adult with an advanced solid tumor such as melanoma, head and neck, liver or kidney cancer. The chain carries TRBV28 and TRBJ2-1; TRBD2 matches at 9 bases. The CDR3: CASTSGLAYSHSYNEQFF. The CDR3 bases are TGTGCCAGCACCAGCGGACTAGCGTATTCTCACTCCTACAATGAGCAGTTCTTC. The entire variable domain, with the rest obtained from reference TRBV28 and TRBJ2-1, is as follows: DVKVTQSSRYLVKRTGEKVFLECVQDMDHENMFWYRQDPGLGLRLIYFSYDVKMKEKGDIPEGYSVSREKKERFSLILESASTNQTSMYLCASTSGLAYSHSYNEQFFGPGTRLTVL.